The rows below give T cell receptor beta chains drawn from one sample of a study of T cells in Graves' hyperthyroidism and ophthalmopathy. TCRdb re-called the multiplex PCR reads with MiXCR, one entry per CDR3 protein. The data show about 320,000 distinct CDR3 sequences, approximately 15% seen once. The sequenced sample was blood. These TCRs come from a man aged 25-40 years with Graves' hyperthyroidism. Each CDR3 is given with its conserved first and last residue. D genes are given only for firm matches. Clone size appears in some rows only: once, few, many, or a class for an expanded clone.

length: 13; V: TRBV7-3; J: TRBJ2-3; D: .; size: many; CDR3: CASSLKGTDTQYF; DNA: TGTGCCAGCAGCTTAAAGGGGACAGATACGCAGTATTTT
length: 14; V: TRBV5-1; J: TRBJ2-7; D: .; size: many; CDR3: CASSYGLEGYEQYF; DNA: TGCGCCAGCAGCTATGGACTGGAGGGCTACGAGCAGTACTTC
length: 14; V: TRBV7-3; J: TRBJ2-1; D: TRBD2; size: many; CDR3: CASSLSLAGGPEFF; DNA: TGTGCCAGCAGCTTATCACTAGCGGGAGGGCCTGAGTTCTTC
length: 11; V: TRBV12-3/TRBV12-4; J: TRBJ2-1; D: .; size: .; CDR3: CASSLRSEQFF; DNA: TGTGCCAGCAGTTTAAGGTCTGAGCAGTTCTTC
length: 14; V: TRBV20-1; J: TRBJ2-3; D: .; size: many; CDR3: CSASRRSSTDTQYF; DNA: TGCAGTGCTAGTCGACGGTCTAGCACAGATACGCAGTATTTT
length: 14; V: TRBV27; J: TRBJ2-7; D: TRBD1; size: many; CDR3: CASRQQGASYEQYF; DNA: TGTGCCAGCAGACAACAGGGGGCCTCCTACGAGCAGTACTTC
length: 15; V: TRBV7-9; J: TRBJ2-3; D: TRBD2; size: many; CDR3: CASSYSGGSTDTQYF; DNA: TGTGCCAGCAGTTACTCCGGGGGGAGCACAGATACGCAGTATTTT
length: 14; V: TRBV28; J: TRBJ2-7; D: TRBD1; size: many; CDR3: CASTHRDRAYEQYF; DNA: TGTGCCAGCACCCACCGGGACAGAGCCTACGAGCAGTACTTC
length: 14; V: TRBV5-1; J: TRBJ1-1; D: .; size: many; CDR3: CASSSGQLGTEAFF; DNA: TGCGCCAGCAGCTCAGGACAGTTGGGCACTGAAGCTTTCTTT
length: 15; V: TRBV4-1; J: TRBJ2-7; D: .; size: .; CDR3: CASSQDPTSGSEQYF; DNA: TGCGCCAGCAGCCAAGACCCGACCTCGGGCAGCGAGCAGTACTTC
length: 18; V: TRBV24-1; J: TRBJ2-3; D: .; size: many; CDR3: CATSDLSPSLVGTDTQYF; DNA: TGTGCCACCAGTGATTTGTCTCCCTCTCTAGTGGGCACAGATACGCAGTATTTT
length: 14; V: TRBV24-1; J: TRBJ2-2; D: .; size: many; CDR3: CATSDWRNTGELFF; DNA: TGTGCCACCAGTGATTGGCGGAACACCGGGGAGCTGTTTTTT
length: 15; V: TRBV12-3/TRBV12-4; J: TRBJ2-7; D: .; size: .; CDR3: CASLLGGRTSYEQYF; DNA: TGTGCCAGCCTTTTGGGGGGACGGACCTCCTACGAGCAGTACTTC
length: 14; V: TRBV18; J: TRBJ1-1; D: .; size: .; CDR3: CASSPGNLNTEAFF; DNA: TGTGCCAGCTCACCTGGGAACCTGAACACTGAAGCTTTCTTT
length: 13; V: TRBV11-3; J: TRBJ2-1; D: TRBD1; size: many; CDR3: CASSPTTGNEQFF; DNA: TGTGCCAGCAGCCCAACGACAGGGAATGAGCAGTTCTTC
length: 15; V: TRBV7-6; J: TRBJ2-1; D: .; size: few; CDR3: CASSFASLSYNEQFF; DNA: TGTGCCAGCAGCTTTGCGAGTTTATCCTACAATGAGCAGTTCTTC
length: 15; V: TRBV2; J: TRBJ2-5; D: TRBD2; size: many; CDR3: CASKLAGTNQETQYF; DNA: TGTGCCAGTAAATTAGCGGGGACCAACCAAGAGACCCAGTACTTC
length: 17; V: TRBV11-2; J: TRBJ2-4; D: .; size: many; CDR3: CASSPLKGSLAKNIQYF; DNA: TGTGCCAGCAGCCCCCTTAAGGGCTCTCTAGCCAAAAACATTCAGTACTTC
length: 13; V: TRBV6-1; J: TRBJ2-7; D: .; size: many; CDR3: CASSEVGPSEQYF; DNA: TGTGCCAGCAGTGAAGTGGGCCCTAGCGAGCAGTACTTC
length: 14; V: TRBV12-3/TRBV12-4; J: TRBJ2-7; D: TRBD2; size: many; CDR3: CASSLGQRGYEQYF; DNA: TGTGCCAGCAGTTTGGGCCAGCGGGGCTACGAGCAGTACTTC
length: 11; V: TRBV28; J: TRBJ1-1; D: .; size: many; CDR3: CASSLGSEAFF; DNA: TGTGCCAGCAGTTTAGGCAGTGAAGCTTTCTTT
length: 12; V: TRBV2; J: TRBJ2-1; D: .; size: few; CDR3: CASSEADNEQFF; DNA: TGTGCCAGCAGTGAAGCCGACAATGAGCAGTTCTTC
length: 15; V: TRBV5-1; J: TRBJ2-3; D: TRBD2; size: .; CDR3: CASSDPSGSADTQYF; DNA: TGCGCCAGCAGCGATCCTAGCGGGAGCGCAGATACGCAGTATTTT
length: 14; V: TRBV5-1; J: TRBJ2-7; D: TRBD2; size: many; CDR3: CASSPGGLTGEQYF; DNA: TGCGCCAGCAGCCCGGGAGGCCTAACGGGGGAGCAGTACTTC
length: 16; V: TRBV27; J: TRBJ2-3; D: .; size: many; CDR3: CASSFRGPSTTDTQYF; DNA: TGTGCCAGCAGTTTTCGGGGGCCTTCAACCACAGATACGCAGTATTTT
length: 15; V: TRBV6-1; J: TRBJ2-1; D: TRBD2; size: many; CDR3: CASRRAAGGLDEQFF; DNA: TGTGCCAGCAGACGGGCGGCGGGAGGGCTAGATGAGCAGTTCTTC
length: 15; V: TRBV7-8; J: TRBJ2-2; D: .; size: .; CDR3: CASSLGSSNTGELFF; DNA: TGTGCCAGCAGCTTAGGAAGTTCGAACACCGGGGAGCTGTTTTTT
length: 13; V: TRBV7-8; J: TRBJ1-1; D: TRBD1; size: few; CDR3: CASGTGRYTEAFF; DNA: TGTGCCTCTGGGACAGGCCGTTACACTGAAGCTTTCTTT